These T cell receptor beta chains were read from a single sample in a study of cytomegalovirus exposure and HLA in healthy donors. Libraries were prepared by immunoSEQ multiplex PCR; TCRdb keeps only in-frame clonotypes and omits some of them. The sample records about 120,000 clones, roughly four fifths being singletons. Material for sequencing was PBMCs. All receptors come from a man aged 25 to 40 in good health and CMV-seropositive. Each CDR3 is given with its conserved first and last residue. Size is stated for part of the rows, as once, few or many counts, or as a class when the clone is expanded.

v_call	clone_size	j_call	cdr3_aa
TRBV4-1	.	.	CASSQGLAGTYEQYF
TRBV6-5	.	TRBJ1-1	CASSSLILRQGTEAFF
TRBV5-6	few	TRBJ1-1	CASSQGVGTEAFF
TRBV6-5	.	TRBJ2-7	CASSYSWGQGEQYF
TRBV18	.	TRBJ2-5	CASSQTSPQSAETQYF
TRBV11-2	.	TRBJ1-1	CASSPSPNTEAFF
TRBV4-2	.	TRBJ1-1	CASSQEPGQGITEAFF
TRBV5-6	medium-sized	TRBJ1-2	CASSSGQRYGYTF
TRBV5-1	.	TRBJ1-1	CASSLLSGTEAFF
TRBV6-1	.	TRBJ1-1	CASSEARGTEAFF
TRBV5-4	.	TRBJ1-1	CASKREGSPGNTEAFF